Below are 5 T cell receptor beta chains sequenced from a single sample in a study of blood T cell repertoires in COVID-19 (dated by TCRdb to about 2020). The library was prepared using the immunoSEQ multiplex PCR assay. Entries here come from immuneACCESS through TCRdb and include only in-frame sequences with V and J called. Some clones fail to appear in such tables; in the studies checked, an unresolved V gene covers under half of the shortfall, and the cause of the remainder is unknown. The sample yields around 160,000 clones; around 84% were counted once. The ten largest clones add up to roughly 13% of the sample. Sequences were obtained from peripheral blood. The source is a man in his fifties or sixties with active or convalescent COVID-19.

The CDR3 here is CASRLYDRANTEAFF. The CDR3 region has the DNA TGTGCCAGCAGGTTATACGACAGGGCGAACACTGAAGCTTTCTTT. The chain is built from TRBV6-5 and TRBJ1-1, with 7 bases lining up with TRBD1. The CDR3 is made up of 15 amino acids. Per germline, CDR1 MNHEY and CDR2 SVGAGI. The trim removed 6 bases at V and 1 base at J, leaving 8 bases unmatched.

The CDR3 spells CAISQSNQPQHF. DNA for the CDR3: TGTGCCATCAGTCAGAGCAATCAGCCCCAGCATTTT. V is TRBV10-3 and J is TRBJ1-5; D is uncertain. Germline CDR1 is ENHRY and CDR2 is SYGVKD. Trimming pared 5 bases from V and 1 base from J, leaving 3 bases between. The CDR3 loop spans 12 amino acids.

CDR3 sequence (DNA): TGTGCCAGCAGCCCTTACAGGGGGGCGAACACTGAAGCTTTCTTT. Translation: CASSPYRGANTEAFF. This chain links TRBV7-9 with TRBJ1-1, with 8 bases matching TRBD1. The germline gives CDR1 SEHNR, CDR2 FQNEAQ (reference sequence). The CDR3 covers 15 residues. After removal of 5 bases from V and 1 base from J, the junction contained 6 bases not matched to a gene.

The sample holds one count of this clone. The chain recombines TRBV9 with TRBJ2-1, with TRBD2 matching 8 bases. The germline V gene encodes CDR1 SGDLS and CDR2 YYNGEE. CDR3 length: 15 residues. Trimming took 3 bases from V and 9 from J; bases not matched to a gene: 11. CDR3: CASSATGGPTVEQFF. CDR3 in DNA: TGTGCCAGCAGCGCGACGGGAGGGCCTACGGTTGAGCAGTTCTTC. The whole variable domain, filled in from reference TRBV9 and TRBJ2-1, reads DSGVTQTPKHLITATGQRVTLRCSPRSGDLSVYWYQQSLDQGLQFLIQYYNGEERAKGNILERFSAQQFPDLHSELNLSSLELGDSALYFCASSATGGPTVEQFFGPGTRLTVL.

The chain carries TRBV7-2 and TRBJ2-1, with 8 bases matching TRBD2. The ends lost 8 bases at V and 0 bases at J; junction bases unmatched: 15. Germline CDR1 is SGHTA and CDR2 is FQGNSA. The CDR3 contains 18 residues. DNA for the CDR3: TGTGCCAGCCACCGTAGCGGGACCCTTACCTTCTCCTACAATGAGCAGTTCTTC. Protein product: CASHRSGTLTFSYNEQFF.